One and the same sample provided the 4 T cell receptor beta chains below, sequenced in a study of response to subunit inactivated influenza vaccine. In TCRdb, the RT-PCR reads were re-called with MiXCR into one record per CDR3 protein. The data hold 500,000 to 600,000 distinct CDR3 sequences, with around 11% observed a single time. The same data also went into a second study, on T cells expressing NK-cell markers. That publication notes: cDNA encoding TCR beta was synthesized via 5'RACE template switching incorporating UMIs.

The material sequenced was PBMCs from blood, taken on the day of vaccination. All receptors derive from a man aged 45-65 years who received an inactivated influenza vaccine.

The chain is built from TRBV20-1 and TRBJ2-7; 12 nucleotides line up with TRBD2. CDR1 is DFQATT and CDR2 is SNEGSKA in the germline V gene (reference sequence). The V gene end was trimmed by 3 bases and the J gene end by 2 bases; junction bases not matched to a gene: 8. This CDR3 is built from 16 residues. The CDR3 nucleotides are TGCAGTGCTAGTCCCCTACTAGCGGGAGGCACCTACGAGCAGTACTTC. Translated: CSASPLLAGGTYEQYF.

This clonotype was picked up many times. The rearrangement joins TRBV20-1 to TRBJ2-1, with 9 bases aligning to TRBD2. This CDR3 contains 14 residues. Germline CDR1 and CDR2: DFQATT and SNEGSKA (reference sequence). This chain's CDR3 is CRAPGVAGDNEQFF. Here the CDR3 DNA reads TGCAGGGCCCCAGGGGTAGCGGGAGACAATGAGCAGTTCTTC.

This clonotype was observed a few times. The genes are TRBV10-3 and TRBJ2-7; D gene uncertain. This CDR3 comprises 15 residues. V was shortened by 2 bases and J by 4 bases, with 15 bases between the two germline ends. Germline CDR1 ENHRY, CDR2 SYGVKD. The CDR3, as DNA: TGTGCCATCAGTGAGCGTCCCAGGAATAGGTACGAGCAGTACTTC. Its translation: CAISERPRNRYEQYF.

The CDR3, as DNA: TGCAGTGCAAGGACCCTAAGCGGGGCAGATACGCAGTATTTT. This codes for CSARTLSGADTQYF. The chain couples TRBV20-1 to TRBJ2-3; 7 nucleotides match TRBD2. This CDR3 has 14 amino acids. CDR1 DFQATT and CDR2 SNEGSKA come from the germline V gene (reference sequence). The J segment lost 4 bases and the V segment lost 6 bases, leaving 10 bases of the junction unmatched.